The 7 T cell receptor beta chains below were found in one sample sequenced in a study of control samples from healthy donors and cancer patients. Generated by immunoSEQ multiplex PCR, the TCRdb table keeps only in-frame clones and is missing some. The table records some 130,000 clones, about 95% of them present only once. The material sequenced was blood. The receptors were sampled from a man aged 25-40 years in good health.

This chain links TRBV9 with TRBJ1-2, with D unresolved. Germline CDR1 and CDR2: SGDLS and YYNGEE. This CDR3 comprises 14 residues. Trimming pared 0 bases from V and 3 bases from J, leaving 9 bases between. CDR3 nucleotides: TGTGCCAGCAGCGTAGAACCGTCGGACTATGGCTACACCTTC. This translates into CASSVEPSDYGYTF. The full variable domain, completed using reference TRBV9 and TRBJ1-2, is DSGVTQTPKHLITATGQRVTLRCSPRSGDLSVYWYQQSLDQGLQFLIQYYNGEERAKGNILERFSAQQFPDLHSELNLSSLELGDSALYFCASSVEPSDYGYTFGSGTRLTVV.

The V and J genes are TRBV2 and TRBJ1-1; D possibly corresponds to TRBD1 (5 bases). CDR1 is SNHLY, CDR2 FYNNEI, per germline. V was shortened by 6 bases and J by 1 base, with 15 bases between the two germline ends. CDR3 length equals 15 residues. In DNA, the CDR3 is TGTGCCAGCAGATCCCAGGACACGTCGAACACTGAAGCTTTCTTT. Protein: CASRSQDTSNTEAFF. Supplemented by reference TRBV2 and TRBJ1-1, the full variable domain reads EPEVTQTPSHQVTQMGQEVILRCVPISNHLYFYWYRQILGQKVEFLVSFYNNEISEKSEIFDDQFSVERPDGSNFTLKIRSTKLEDSAMYFCASRSQDTSNTEAFFGQGTRLTVV.

The chain employs TRBV6-2 or TRBV6-3 and TRBJ1-1, with D maybe TRBD1 (5 bases). The ends were cut back, 5 bases at V and 6 bases at J, with 10 bases in the middle. Germline V lookup: CDR1 MNHEY, CDR2 SVGEGT. The CDR3 runs 12 residues. The CDR3 region is CASSHGGAEAFF. The CDR3 bases are TGTGCCAGCAGTCACGGGGGGGCTGAAGCTTTCTTT.

The CDR3 DNA sequence: TGCGCCAGCAGCCCCCTGGCAGGGCGAAACCTCCACTTT. It encodes CASSPLAGRNLHF. The rearrangement links TRBV4-3 to TRBJ1-6; possibly TRBD1 for D (5 bases). Germline-derived CDR1 and CDR2 are LGHNA and YSLEER. The CDR3 is 13 amino acids. Trimming pared 4 bases from V and 15 bases from J, leaving 16 bases between.

The rearrangement links TRBV19 to TRBJ2-1; D might be TRBD2 (5 bases). V lost 7 bases to trimming and J lost 3 bases, with 10 bases between them. This CDR3 spans 13 amino acids. Per the germline V gene, CDR1 is LNHDA and CDR2 is SQIVND (reference sequence). The CDR3 protein is CASKGGFYNEQFF. DNA for the CDR3: TGTGCCAGTAAAGGAGGCTTCTACAATGAGCAGTTCTTC.

This chain connects TRBV3-1 (or the pseudogene TRBV3-2) to TRBJ2-3, with 7 bases fitting TRBD1. The CDR3 runs 19 residues. V lost 0 bases, J lost 0 bases, and 12 bases stayed unmatched. Germline V gene lookup returns CDR1 LGHDT and CDR2 YNNKEL (reference sequence). The CDR3 here is CASSQEGFAAGGSTDTQYF. The DNA for the CDR3 is TGTGCCAGCAGCCAAGAAGGGTTTGCCGCAGGGGGAAGCACAGATACGCAGTATTTT.

The chain links TRBV27 to TRBJ2-1; TRBD2 is a possible D gene (6 bases). From germline, CDR1 is MNHEY and CDR2 SMNVEV (reference sequence). Deletions cut 4 bases from V and 8 bases from J, with 15 bases between. This CDR3 comprises 14 residues. DNA for the CDR3: TGTGCCAGCAGTTCGGGACTCGGTCTCTATGAGCAGTTCTTC. Amino acids: CASSSGLGLYEQFF.